The 7 T cell receptor beta chains presented below share a single source sample, sequenced in a study of cytomegalovirus exposure and HLA in healthy donors. Primers: 60 Vbeta forward and 13 Jbeta reverse. Sequencing was performed with immunoSEQ multiplex PCR; in TCRdb, only in-frame clones are kept and a portion is missing. This table holds approximately 190,000 clones. Sequences were obtained from PBMCs. The receptors stem from a man aged 25 to 40 in good health and CMV-seronegative.

The genes are TRBV30 and TRBJ1-2, with 11 bases fitting TRBD1. Germline lookup yields CDR1 GTSNPN and CDR2 SVGIG (reference sequence). Losses at the gene ends were 5 bases for V and 4 bases for J; bases not matched to a gene: 3. This CDR3 is 13 amino acids long. The CDR3 coding sequence is TGTGCCTGGGGGGACAGGGGGGTCTATGGCTACACCTTC. Translated, it gives CAWGDRGVYGYTF. The full variable domain, with the rest looked up from reference TRBV30 and TRBJ1-2, is SQTIHQWPATLVQPVGSPLSLECTVEGTSNPNLYWYRQAAGRGLQLLFYSVGIGQISSEVPQNLSASRPQDRQFILSSKKLLLSDSGFYLCAWGDRGVYGYTFGSGTRLTVV.

The chain recombines TRBV5-1 with TRBJ1-6; D remains unclear. The CDR3 runs to 17 residues. Trimming removed 0 bases from V and 0 bases from J, with 10 bases in between. The germline V gene encodes CDR1 SGHRS and CDR2 YFSETQ. DNA for the CDR3: TGCGCCAGCAGCTTGGAGCTTGTTGGCTCCTATAATTCACCCCTCCACTTT. It encodes CASSLELVGSYNSPLHF.

This chain links TRBV5-1 with TRBJ2-7, with TRBD1 matching 9 bases. Germline V lookup: CDR1 SGHRS, CDR2 YFSETQ. The CDR3 is made up of 13 amino acids. V lost 4 bases, J lost 7 bases, and 6 bases stayed unmatched. The CDR3 DNA sequence: TGCGCCAGCAGCCTGGACAGGGGAGGTGAGCAGTACTTC. As protein: CASSLDRGGEQYF.

This rearrangement joins TRBV18 to TRBJ2-7; 11 nucleotides agree with TRBD1. J was trimmed by 7 bases and V by 3 bases; bases with no gene match: 5. Germline CDR1 KGHSH, CDR2 LQKENI. CDR3 size: 14 residues. CDR3 loop: CASSPADRGLEQYF. The CDR3 DNA reads as TGTGCCAGCTCACCCGCGGACAGGGGGCTTGAGCAGTACTTC. The complete variable domain, with remaining parts taken from reference TRBV18 and TRBJ2-7, reads NAGVMQNPRHLVRRRGQEARLRCSPMKGHSHVYWYRQLPEEGLKFMVYLQKENIIDESGMPKERFSAEFPKEGPSILRIQQVVRGDSAAYFCASSPADRGLEQYFGPGTRLTVT.

The chain carries TRBV2 and TRBJ1-6; 7 bases are a match to TRBD1. The CDR3 spans 15 residues. CDR1 and CDR2 from the germline V gene are SNHLY and FYNNEI. The J segment lost 6 bases and the V segment lost 5 bases, leaving 7 bases of the junction unmatched. CDR3: CASSLGQAPNSPLHF. The CDR3 coding sequence is TGTGCCAGCAGTCTAGGACAGGCCCCTAATTCACCCCTCCACTTT.

CDR3 amino acids: CASSLGEGYGYTF. DNA of the CDR3: TGTGCCAGCAGCTTAGGGGAGGGCTATGGCTACACCTTC. This chain joins TRBV11-2 and TRBJ1-2; D ambiguous. The CDR3 length is 13 residues. Germline CDR1 and CDR2: SGHAT and FQNNGV. V was pared by 1 base and J by 4 bases, with 7 bases between.

The gene calls are TRBV30 and TRBJ1-4, with unresolved D. Deletions cut 0 bases from V and 8 bases from J, with 4 bases between. The germline gives CDR1 GTSNPN, CDR2 SVGIG (reference sequence). The CDR3 extends over 11 amino acids. CDR3 residues: CAWSVGEKLFF. In DNA, the CDR3 is TGTGCCTGGAGTGTCGGGGAAAAACTGTTTTTT.